The next 31 T cell receptor beta chains were all read from a single sample in a study of response to subunit inactivated influenza vaccine. In TCRdb, the RT-PCR reads were re-called with MiXCR into one record per CDR3 protein. The table shows roughly 760,000 distinct CDR3 sequences, with about 20% occurring only once. The starting material was PBMCs from blood, obtained 5 days after vaccination. These receptor sequences come from a man aged 50 to 60 who received an inactivated influenza vaccine.

This clonotype has ten or more counts. The rearrangement uses TRBV5-1 and TRBJ2-3, with a tentative D call TRBD2 (5 bases). This CDR3 has 14 amino acids. V was clipped by 1 base and J by 3 bases, with 9 bases between them. Germline V CDR1 and CDR2: SGHRS, YFSETQ. The CDR3: CASSLTGTTDTQYF. CDR3 DNA: TGCGCCAGCAGCTTGACGGGAACTACAGATACGCAGTATTTT.

The V and J genes are TRBV28 and TRBJ2-2, with TRBD2 identical over 7 bases. Germline lookup yields CDR1 MDHEN and CDR2 SYDVKM. The CDR3 runs to 14 residues. Here the CDR3 reads CSSTSDTNTGELFF. As DNA, the CDR3 is TGTTCATCCACTAGCGACACGAACACCGGGGAGCTGTTTTTT.

This clonotype was counted between two and nine times. CDR3 sequence (DNA): TGCAGTGCTTTGGGACAGGCGATCAATGAGCAGTTCTTC. This sequence encodes CSALGQAINEQFF. The chain links TRBV20-1 to TRBJ2-1; 8 bases map to TRBD1. Germline V CDR1 and CDR2: DFQATT, SNEGSKA (reference sequence). This CDR3 is built from 13 residues. The J segment lost 6 bases and the V segment lost 5 bases, leaving 6 bases of the junction unmatched.

This CDR3 reads CASSYSPGAGELFF. The CDR3 coding sequence is TGTGCCAGCAGTTACTCGCCAGGGGCCGGGGAGCTGTTTTTT. This chain uses TRBV6-5 with TRBJ2-2; weak D call: TRBD1 (6 bases). Trimming removed 0 bases from V and 6 bases from J, with 8 bases in between. This CDR3 has 14 residues. Germline CDR1 is MNHEY and CDR2 is SVGAGI.

This clonotype was picked up many times. The chain joins TRBV7-2 to TRBJ2-7, with 9 bases fitting TRBD2. Germline V gene sequence: CDR1 SGHTA, CDR2 FQGNSA. V gave up 3 bases and J gave up 6 bases; unmatched junction bases: 6. CDR3 length: 14 residues. CDR3 nucleotide sequence: TGTGCCAGCAGCTTCGCTAGCGGGAATCGCGAGCAGTACTTC. This sequence encodes CASSFASGNREQYF.

This clonotype was seen more than once but under ten times. The V gene is TRBV3-1, the J gene TRBJ1-2, with a possible D match to TRBD1 (5 bases). Germline values: CDR1 LGHDT, CDR2 YNNKEL (reference sequence). The length of the CDR3 is 15 residues. Deletions cut 1 base from V and 0 bases from J, with 9 bases between. CDR3 amino acids: CASSQGDGTNYGYTF. The CDR3 coding sequence is TGTGCCAGCAGCCAAGGGGACGGTACTAACTATGGCTACACCTTC.

The table lists this clonotype with a few counts. The V and J genes are TRBV20-1 and TRBJ2-1; 8 nucleotides match TRBD2. V gave up 4 bases and J gave up 1 base; unmatched junction bases: 3. CDR3 length equals 14 residues. Germline values: CDR1 DFQATT, CDR2 SNEGSKA (reference sequence). CDR3 in amino acids: CSAIGTRSYNEQFF. The CDR3 DNA reads TGCAGTGCTATCGGGACTAGATCCTACAATGAGCAGTTCTTC.

This clonotype has just a few counts. J is TRBJ1-5 and V is TRBV20-1; TRBD1 matches at 8 bases. The CDR3 consists of 17 residues. With 0 bases clipped from V and 4 bases from J, the junction kept 11 bases outside the gene matches. The germline gives CDR1 DFQATT, CDR2 SNEGSKA (reference sequence). The CDR3 bases are TGCAGTGCTAGAGATACGAGGACAGGGCTTTTTAATCAGCCCCAGCATTTT. Its translation: CSARDTRTGLFNQPQHF.

This clonotype has more than one count but fewer than ten. The J gene is TRBJ2-6, the V gene TRBV7-3; D tentatively reads TRBD1 or TRBD2 (5 bases each). The V gene lost 0 bases and the J gene lost 4 bases, with 7 bases spanning the gap. CDR3 length: 15 amino acids. Germline V gene sequence: CDR1 SGHTA, CDR2 FQGTGA. Written as DNA, the CDR3 is TGTGCCAGCAGCTTAACAGGGGACGGGGCCAACGTCCTGACTTTC. This encodes CASSLTGDGANVLTF.

CDR3 amino acids: CSARVSQAPYEQYF. As DNA, the CDR3 is TGCAGTGCTAGAGTATCGCAGGCCCCCTACGAGCAGTACTTC. The chain uses TRBV20-1 and TRBJ2-7; D unclear. The CDR3 runs 14 residues. V lost 1 base and J 2 bases, leaving 12 bases between the germline ends. Germline V gives CDR1 DFQATT, CDR2 SNEGSKA (reference sequence).

A word on this clonotype: Germline and junction disagree at one end, which may indicate a read error. The J gene is TRBJ2-7, the V gene TRBV20-1; D perhaps matches TRBD1 (6 bases). Germline V gene sequence: CDR1 DFQATT, CDR2 SNEGSKA (reference sequence). The CDR3 length is 13 residues. The CDR3 region is CIARGDNSYEQYF. The CDR3 coding sequence is TGCATTGCTAGAGGGGACAACTCCTACGAGCAGTACTTC.

The chain uses TRBV7-3 and TRBJ2-1; 9 nucleotides line up with TRBD2. The germline CDR1 and CDR2 sequences are SGHTA and FQGTGA. After removal of 5 bases from V and 4 bases from J, the junction contained 3 bases not matched to a gene. CDR3 length equals 14 residues. Here the CDR3 reads CASSASGIYNEQFF. The DNA of the CDR3 is TGTGCCAGCAGCGCTAGCGGGATATACAATGAGCAGTTCTTC.

This clonotype was recorded a few times. The chain has TRBV7-8 and TRBJ1-5, with a possible D match to TRBD1 (6 bases). The CDR3 has 18 amino acids. Trimming cost V 5 bases and J 3 bases, with 23 bases left between them. From germline, CDR1 is SGHVS and CDR2 FQNEAQ. CDR3 sequence reads: CASSLFGQTHNPNQPQHF. The CDR3 bases are TGTGCCAGCAGCCTGTTCGGACAGACACATAATCCCAATCAGCCCCAGCATTTT.

The table lists this clonotype with a few counts. The chain is built from TRBV7-8 and TRBJ2-7; 12 bases map to TRBD2. The J segment lost 3 bases and the V segment lost 4 bases, leaving 7 bases of the junction unmatched. Germline loops: CDR1 SGHVS, CDR2 FQNEAQ. CDR3 length: 16 residues. The chain's CDR3 is CASSSKTSGSHYEQYF. DNA for the CDR3: TGTGCCAGCAGCTCAAAGACTAGCGGGAGCCACTACGAGCAGTACTTC.

The chain carries TRBV20-1 and TRBJ2-7, with a possible D match to TRBD2 (7 bases). Trimming left V 1 base short and J 1 base short, with 20 bases between. The CDR3 runs 17 residues. The V gene's germline CDR1 is DFQATT and CDR2 SNEGSKA (reference sequence). CDR3 bases: TGCAGTGCTAGAGCAGGTGGGGGGGCATTTAAATCCTACGAGCAGTACTTC. It codes for CSARAGGGAFKSYEQYF.

This chain links TRBV7-2 with TRBJ2-7; TRBD1 matches 10 bases. V lost 6 bases, J lost 7 bases, and 9 bases stayed unmatched. Germline V gene lookup returns CDR1 SGHTA and CDR2 FQGNSA. The CDR3 totals 14 residues. The CDR3 spells CASRPRDRGREQYF. The CDR3 coding sequence is TGTGCCAGCAGACCTCGGGACAGGGGCAGGGAGCAGTACTTC. Looking up the rest from reference TRBV7-2 and TRBJ2-7 gives the full variable domain: GAGVSQSPSNKVTEKGKDVELRCDPISGHTALYWYRQSLGQGLEFLIYFQGNSAPDKSGLPSDRFSAERTGGSVSTLTIQRTQQEDSAVYLCASRPRDRGREQYFGPGTRLTVT.

This clonotype was counted a few times. The chain uses TRBV7-8 and TRBJ1-5; D remains ambiguous. V was shortened by 1 base and J by 0 bases, with 4 bases between the two germline ends. This CDR3 is 14 amino acids long. Germline V gene lookup returns CDR1 SGHVS and CDR2 FQNEAQ. The CDR3 protein is CASSLVISNQPQHF. The CDR3 region has the DNA TGTGCCAGCAGCTTAGTCATTAGCAATCAGCCCCAGCATTTT.

This clonotype was picked up a small number of times. The chain links TRBV10-3 to TRBJ2-7; TRBD1 matches at 9 bases. The V and J ends lost 11 bases and 3 bases, in that order; junction bases with no gene match: 14. The length of the CDR3 is 15 residues. Looked up from germline, CDR1 is ENHRY and CDR2 is SYGVKD. CDR3 loop: CAANSGTGSRYEQYF. The CDR3, as DNA: TGTGCCGCAAACTCCGGGACAGGGTCCCGCTACGAGCAGTACTTC.

This clonotype was detected only a few times. The chain combines TRBV2 with TRBJ2-3; D remains ambiguous. CDR1 and CDR2 (germline): SNHLY, FYNNEI. CDR3 length: 12 amino acids. V was shortened by 8 bases and J by 4 bases, with 10 bases between the two germline ends. CDR3 bases: TGTGCCAGCCAGACGGCGGCAGATACGCAGTATTTT. Translation gives CASQTAADTQYF.

The chain recombines TRBV12-3 or TRBV12-4 with TRBJ1-2; 9 bases agree with TRBD1. The trim removed 5 bases at V and 7 bases at J, leaving 2 bases unmatched. The CDR3 contains 12 residues. The CDR3 is CASSGDRAGYTF. In DNA, the CDR3 is TGTGCCAGCAGTGGGGACAGGGCTGGCTACACCTTC.

This clonotype was seen only a few times. The CDR3 loop reads CSGYTDTQYF. CDR3 coding DNA: TGCAGCGGGTACACAGATACGCAGTATTTT. The chain carries TRBV29-1 and TRBJ2-3, with D hard to call. With 7 bases removed from V and 2 bases from J, the gap between germline ends came to 4 bases. The germline gives CDR1 SQVTM, CDR2 ANQGSEA. The CDR3 loop spans 10 amino acids.

The table lists this clonotype with a few counts. The chain recombines TRBV4-2 with TRBJ2-2; either TRBD1 or TRBD2 may supply D (6 bases each). The CDR3 sequence is 16 residues long. Trimming shortened V by 1 base and J by 1 base, and 10 bases separated the two germline ends. Germline lookup yields CDR1 LGHNA and CDR2 YNFKEQ. In DNA form, the CDR3 reads TGTGCCAGCAGCCAAGTTAGGGGGGAGAACACCGGGGAGCTGTTTTTT. It specifies CASSQVRGENTGELFF.

The rearrangement links TRBV12-3 or TRBV12-4 to TRBJ1-1; D is possibly TRBD1 (5 bases). Trimming stripped 7 bases from V and 5 bases from J, with 11 bases between. The CDR3 extends over 12 amino acids. CDR3 nucleotides: TGTGCCAGCACCTGGGGGGGAACTGAAGCTTTCTTT. This encodes CASTWGGTEAFF.

The V call is TRBV5-6, the J call TRBJ2-2, with 9 bases matching TRBD1. V dropped 4 bases and J dropped 1; count of bases not matched to a gene: 5. Germline CDR1 is SGHDT and CDR2 is YYEEEE. The CDR3 length is 16 residues. The CDR3: CASSPGTGMNTGELFF. The CDR3 bases are TGTGCCAGCAGCCCCGGGACAGGGATGAACACCGGGGAGCTGTTTTTT.

This clonotype appeared a few times. This chain links TRBV29-1 with TRBJ1-2; no clear D gene. Germline CDR1 reads SQVTM; CDR2 reads ANQGSEA. There are 12 residues in the CDR3. V was clipped by 7 bases and J by 4 bases, with 13 bases between them. In DNA, the CDR3 is TGCAGCGGTCATCAATTCGGCTATGGCTACACCTTC. This gives the protein CSGHQFGYGYTF.

The CDR3 reads CASKSRHATNEKLFF. In DNA, the CDR3 is TGTGCCAGTAAATCCCGGCATGCAACTAATGAAAAACTGTTTTTT. The V gene is TRBV19, the J gene TRBJ1-4; D call uncertain. CDR1 is LNHDA, CDR2 SQIVND, per germline (reference sequence). The CDR3 is 15 residues long. Trimming took 7 bases from V and 0 from J, leaving 12 bases between them.

The chain joins TRBV9 to TRBJ2-5, with no clear D. V shed 3 bases and J shed 3 bases, with 9 bases lying between them. Looked up from germline, CDR1 is SGDLS and CDR2 is YYNGEE. This CDR3 is built from 13 residues. DNA of the CDR3: TGTGCCAGCAGCGGGGGTCGAGAAGAGACCCAGTACTTC. Amino acid sequence: CASSGGREETQYF.

This clonotype has a handful of counts. V gene TRBV20-1 combines with J gene TRBJ1-3; 7 nucleotides align to TRBD1. Per germline, CDR1 DFQATT and CDR2 SNEGSKA (reference sequence). This CDR3 has 16 residues. The J segment lost 4 bases and the V segment lost 1 base, leaving 10 bases of the junction unmatched. CDR3 loop: CSARGGYRGSGNTIYF. The CDR3, as DNA: TGCAGTGCTAGAGGGGGTTACAGGGGATCCGGAAACACCATATATTTT.

This clonotype came up once. The chain recombines TRBV6-2 or TRBV6-3 with TRBJ2-6; D uncertain. The CDR3 contains 16 residues. With 7 bases removed from V and 0 bases from J, the gap between germline ends came to 13 bases. Germline CDR1 and CDR2: MNHEY and SVGEGT. CDR3 residues: CASTDSLGSGANVLTF. For the CDR3, the DNA is TGTGCCAGCACCGACTCTTTGGGCTCTGGGGCCAACGTCCTGACTTTC.

In its sample, this clonotype was seen a few times. CDR3 coding DNA: TGTGCCAGCAGCTTCGATTTAGGGGCCACAGATACGCAGTATTTT. Translation: CASSFDLGATDTQYF. This sequence joins TRBV7-9 and TRBJ2-3; tentatively, D is TRBD1 (5 bases). Germline V gene lookup returns CDR1 SEHNR and CDR2 FQNEAQ (reference sequence). The V end was cut by 3 bases, the J end by 2 bases, with 12 bases between. The CDR3 is made up of 15 amino acids.

This clonotype was found a few times. The chain has TRBV6-5 and TRBJ1-3; D gene unclear. V was shortened by 0 bases and J by 0 bases, with 6 bases between the two germline ends. The CDR3 spans 15 residues. The germline V gene has CDR1 MNHEY and CDR2 SVGAGI. Here the CDR3 reads CASSYSSGSGNTIYF. The CDR3 bases are TGTGCCAGCAGTTACTCGTCAGGCTCTGGAAACACCATATATTTT.